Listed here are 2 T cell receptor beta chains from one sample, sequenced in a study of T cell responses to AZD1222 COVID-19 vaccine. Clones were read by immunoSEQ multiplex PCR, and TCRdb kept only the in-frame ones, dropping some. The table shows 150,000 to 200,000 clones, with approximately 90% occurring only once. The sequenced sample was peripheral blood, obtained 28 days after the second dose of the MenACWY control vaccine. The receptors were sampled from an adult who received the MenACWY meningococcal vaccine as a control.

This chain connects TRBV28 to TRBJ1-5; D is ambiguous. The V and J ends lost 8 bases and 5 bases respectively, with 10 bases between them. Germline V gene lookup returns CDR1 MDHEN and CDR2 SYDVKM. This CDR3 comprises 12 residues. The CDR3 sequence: CASRKGHQPQHF. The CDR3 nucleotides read TGTGCCAGCCGAAAAGGGCATCAGCCCCAGCATTTT.

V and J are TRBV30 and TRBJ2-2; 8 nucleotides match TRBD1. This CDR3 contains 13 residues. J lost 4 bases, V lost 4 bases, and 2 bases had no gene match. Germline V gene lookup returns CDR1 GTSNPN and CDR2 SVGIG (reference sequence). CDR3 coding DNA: TGTGCCTGGAAGGGACAGGCCACCGGGGAGCTGTTTTTT. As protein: CAWKGQATGELFF.